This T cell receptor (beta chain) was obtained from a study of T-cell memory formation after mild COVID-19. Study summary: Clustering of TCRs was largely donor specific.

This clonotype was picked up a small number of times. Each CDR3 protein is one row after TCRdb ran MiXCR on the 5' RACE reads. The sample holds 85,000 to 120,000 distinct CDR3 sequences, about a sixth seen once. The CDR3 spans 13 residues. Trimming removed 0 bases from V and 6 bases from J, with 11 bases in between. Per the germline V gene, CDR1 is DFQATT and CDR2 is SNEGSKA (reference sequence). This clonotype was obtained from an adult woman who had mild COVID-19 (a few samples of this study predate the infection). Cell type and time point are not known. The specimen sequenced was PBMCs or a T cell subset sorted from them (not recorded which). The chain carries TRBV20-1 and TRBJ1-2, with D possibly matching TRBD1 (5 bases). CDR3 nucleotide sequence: TGCAGTGCTAGAGATCGGACACAGCATGGCTACACCTTC. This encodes CSARDRTQHGYTF.